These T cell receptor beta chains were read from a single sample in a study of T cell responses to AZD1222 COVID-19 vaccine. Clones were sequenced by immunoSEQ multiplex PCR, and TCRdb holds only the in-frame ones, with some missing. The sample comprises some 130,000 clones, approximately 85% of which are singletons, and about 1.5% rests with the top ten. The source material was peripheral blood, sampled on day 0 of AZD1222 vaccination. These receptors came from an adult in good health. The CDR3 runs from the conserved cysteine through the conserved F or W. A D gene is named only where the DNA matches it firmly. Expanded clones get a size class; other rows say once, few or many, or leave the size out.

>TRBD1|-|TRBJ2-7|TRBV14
TGTGCCAGCAGCCAAGGACAGGGACCCTACGAGCAGTACTTC
CASSQGQGPYEQYF
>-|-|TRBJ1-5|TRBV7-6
TGTGCCAGCAGCTTGGGGGACGGTTCAAGCCAGCATTTT
CASSLGDGSSQHF
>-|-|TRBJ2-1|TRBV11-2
TGTGCCAGCAGCTTAGAGGGGACTTTTTACAATGAGCAGTTCTTC
CASSLEGTFYNEQFF
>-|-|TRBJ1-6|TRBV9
TGTGCCAGCAGCGCCACCACAGGGCCCCCCGGGTCCCTCCACTTT
CASSATTGPPGSLHF
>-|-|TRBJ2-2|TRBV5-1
TGCGCCAGCAGCTTCGGGGAAAGCGCCGGGGAGCTGTTTTTT
CASSFGESAGELFF
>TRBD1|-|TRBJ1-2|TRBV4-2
TGTGCCAGCAGCACCGCCGGGACAGGGGGCCTCCGCAAACGTGGCTACACCTTC
CASSTAGTGGLRKRGYTF
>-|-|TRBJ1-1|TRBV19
TGTGCCAGTAGTACCCCTCGAGTAGGAAAGGGAACTGAAGCTTTCTTT
CASSTPRVGKGTEAFF
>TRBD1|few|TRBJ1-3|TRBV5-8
TGTGCCAGCAGCTTGCGCAGGGGGCTCTCTGGAAACACCATATATTTT
CASSLRRGLSGNTIYF
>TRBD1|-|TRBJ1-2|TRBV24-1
TGTGCCACCAGTGACTCAGAAAAGGGGGCATGGGTCGGCTACACCTTC
CATSDSEKGAWVGYTF
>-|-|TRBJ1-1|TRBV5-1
TGCGCCAGCAGCTCGGCAGGGGCTAACACTGAAGCTTTCTTT
CASSSAGANTEAFF
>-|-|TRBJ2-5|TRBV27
TGTGCCAGCAGTTTGAACAGGCAAGAGACCCAGTACTTC
CASSLNRQETQYF
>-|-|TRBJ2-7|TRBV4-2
TGTGCCAGCAGCCAAGCGGCTCGGGACACTTCCTACGAGCAGTACTTC
CASSQAARDTSYEQYF
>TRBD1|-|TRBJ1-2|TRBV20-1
TGCAGTGCTAGACGGGACAGGGCTCACACCTTC
CSARRDRAHTF
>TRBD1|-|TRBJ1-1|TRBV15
TGTGCCACCACAAGGGACAGGGGCGCTGAAGCTTTCTTT
CATTRDRGAEAFF
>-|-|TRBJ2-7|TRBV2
TGTGCCAGCAGTGAAGCCGGCCTAGTATACGAGCAGTACTTC
CASSEAGLVYEQYF
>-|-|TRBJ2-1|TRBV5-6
TGTGCCAGCAGCGCGAGTCCCCCGGACAGCAAGTCGTGGGATGAGCAGTTCTTC
CASSASPPDSKSWDEQFF
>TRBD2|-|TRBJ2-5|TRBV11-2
TGTGCCAGCAGCTTCGTCGGGGGGGCAGGAGAGACCCAGTACTTC
CASSFVGGAGETQYF
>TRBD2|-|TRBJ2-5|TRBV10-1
TGCGCCAGCGCGAGGGGTAGCGGGGGCCAAGAGACCCAGTACTTC
CASARGSGGQETQYF
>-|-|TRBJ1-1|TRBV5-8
TGTGCCAGCAGCTTGGATTTCTTT
CASSLDFF
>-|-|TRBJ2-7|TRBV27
TGTGCCAGCAGTTGGAACCCCTCCTACGAGCAGTACTTC
CASSWNPSYEQYF
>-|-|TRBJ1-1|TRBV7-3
TGTGCCAGCAGCTTAAGCGGGAGGAACACTGAAGCTTTCTTT
CASSLSGRNTEAFF
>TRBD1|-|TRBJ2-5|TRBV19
TGTGCCAGTAGTAAAGGGGGCGCCCGCCAAGAGACCCAGTACTTC
CASSKGGARQETQYF
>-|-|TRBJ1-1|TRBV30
TGTGCCTGGAGTGTACAGACAAACACTGAAGCTTTCTTT
CAWSVQTNTEAFF
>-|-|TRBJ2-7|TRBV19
TGTGCCAGTAGTATCGGGGCCTTGGCGCACGAGCAGTACTTC
CASSIGALAHEQYF
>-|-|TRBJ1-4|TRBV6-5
TGTGCCGGCAGGCAATACGGGGAGGAAAAACTGTTTTTT
CAGRQYGEEKLFF
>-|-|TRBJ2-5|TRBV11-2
TGTGCCAGCAGCGCCCCTGTCCAGCGCCAAGAGACCCAGTACTTC
CASSAPVQRQETQYF
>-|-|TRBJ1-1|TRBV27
TGTGCCAGCAGTTTACTGGGGGCTAGCGACACTGAAGCTTTCTTT
CASSLLGASDTEAFF
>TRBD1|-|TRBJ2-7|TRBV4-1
TGCGCCAGCAGCCAAGATAGGCAGGGGGCGGCCTACGAGCAGTACTTC
CASSQDRQGAAYEQYF
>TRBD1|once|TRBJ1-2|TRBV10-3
TGTGCCATCAGTGAAGGGCAGGGGGCCGCTGGCTACACCTTC
CAISEGQGAAGYTF
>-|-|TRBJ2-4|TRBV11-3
TGTGCCAGTTGGGCCGGCATTCAGTACTTC
CASWAGIQYF
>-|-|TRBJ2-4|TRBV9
TGTGCCAGCAGCGTAGGTGGACACCTAAAAAACATTCAGTACTTC
CASSVGGHLKNIQYF
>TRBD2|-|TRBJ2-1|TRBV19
TGTGCCAGTAGGGCCCTAGCGGCGGGCCTGTTTAACTCCTACAATGAGCAGTTCTTC
CASRALAAGLFNSYNEQFF
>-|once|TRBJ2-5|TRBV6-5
TGTGCCAGCAGTTACTCGACCGGCAGTGGAAAAGAGACCCAGTACTTC
CASSYSTGSGKETQYF
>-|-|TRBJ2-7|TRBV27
TGTGCCAGCAGTTTTGTTAGTTTCGAGGATGTCGCCTACGAGCAGTACTTC
CASSFVSFEDVAYEQYF
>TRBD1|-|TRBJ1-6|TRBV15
TGTGCCACCAGCGCGGACAGGGCTTCCTCCTATAATTCACCCCTCCACTTT
CATSADRASSYNSPLHF
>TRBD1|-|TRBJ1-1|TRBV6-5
TGTGCCAGCAGAGACGGACAGGCCCTGAACACTGAAGCTTTCTTT
CASRDGQALNTEAFF
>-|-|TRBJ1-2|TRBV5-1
TGCGCCAGCAGTCCTGGGTCAAATGGCTACACCTTC
CASSPGSNGYTF
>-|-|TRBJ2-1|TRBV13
TGTGCCAGCAGCCCCCCTTCGGGACCCTACAATGAGCAGTTCTTC
CASSPPSGPYNEQFF
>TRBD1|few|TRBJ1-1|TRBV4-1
TGCGCCAGCAGCCGGACCGGGACAGGGATCCCTGAAGCTTTCTTT
CASSRTGTGIPEAFF
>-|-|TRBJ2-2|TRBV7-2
TGTGCCAGCAGCCCCAACACCGGGGAGCTGTTTTTT
CASSPNTGELFF
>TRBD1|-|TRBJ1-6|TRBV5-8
TGTGCCAGCAGCTGGACAGGGGTAAATTCACCCCTCCACTTT
CASSWTGVNSPLHF
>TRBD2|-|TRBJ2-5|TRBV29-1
TGCAGCGTTGTCAGGGAGGGGCTGAGAGGGGAGACCCAGTACTTC
CSVVREGLRGETQYF
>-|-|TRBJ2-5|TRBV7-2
TGTGCCAGCAGCTTAGCCTTAGGGGGAGAGACCCAGTACTTC
CASSLALGGETQYF
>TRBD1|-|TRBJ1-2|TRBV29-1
TGCAGCGCCGACCGGGGACAGGGTGGCTATGGCTACACCTTC
CSADRGQGGYGYTF
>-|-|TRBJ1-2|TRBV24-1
TGTGCCACCAGTGGGGACGGATATGGCTACACCTTC
CATSGDGYGYTF
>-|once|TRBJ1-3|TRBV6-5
TGTGCCAGCAGTTACAGGGGACACACCATATATTTT
CASSYRGHTIYF
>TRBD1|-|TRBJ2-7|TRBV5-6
TGTGCCAGCAGCTCCAAACAGGGGACAGAGCAGTACTTC
CASSSKQGTEQYF
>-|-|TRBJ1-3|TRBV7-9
TGTGCCAGCAGCTTAGTTGGGGCTTCTGGAAACACCATATATTTT
CASSLVGASGNTIYF